This is a list of T cell receptor beta chains from one sample in a study of shared clonotypes between healthy human individuals. Produced via immunoSEQ multiplex PCR; TCRdb's table is partial and in-frame only. In the table there are about 1 million clones, about 74% of which are singletons. The sample comprised memory CD4+ T cells sorted from blood. All receptors derive from a young man in good health. Each CDR3 is given with its conserved first and last residue.

TRBV11-2 CASSLVGGGAYTDTQYF
TRBV28 CASRAPVRSGANVLTF
TRBV29-1 CSVGGRSGETQYF
TRBV7-2 CASSTQHDSNQPQHF
TRBV5-1 CASSLGGTGLQPQHF
TRBV28 CASQDLNTEAFF
TRBV21-1 CASSLERGGDEQYF
TRBV7-9 CASSLDESGYTF
TRBV6-5 CASQRETQYF
TRBV7-3 CASSFVGSSTDTQYF
TRBV5-6 CASSRGGQRSYEQYF
TRBV28 CASKGQAVDGYTF
TRBV18 CASSNGRNTEAFF
TRBV9 CASSSEPEGGELFF
TRBV5-6 CASSLRSQSTYEQYF
TRBV5-8 CASSLGGGSNQPQHF
TRBV18 CASSRAGIKDGYTF
TRBV5-1 CASSLAPDTYNEQFF
TRBV18 CASSPPDGLAGGYEQFF
TRBV7-2 CASSLVGSEQFF
TRBV2 CASSGLAGNTGELFF
TRBV2 CASSSMGEGTDTQYF
TRBV11-2 CASSLVGGPRNTIYF
TRBV28 CASSGNRGSSYEQYF
TRBV6-5 CASIGFDSNEQFF
TRBV7-8 CASSPETHRGLGEQFF
TRBV5-1 CASSRTGTGYGSGEQFF
TRBV29-1 CSVELAADTHYEQYF
TRBV5-1 CASSLEGRMNTEAFF
TRBV7-7 CASSFGTSGTDTQYF
TRBV7-9 CASSLGMVQETQYF
TRBV14 CASSQERGESNEKLFF
TRBV4-1 CASSRSTDTQYF
TRBV7-9 CASSLPGRANTEAFF
TRBV19 CASSIRGGQFKETQYF